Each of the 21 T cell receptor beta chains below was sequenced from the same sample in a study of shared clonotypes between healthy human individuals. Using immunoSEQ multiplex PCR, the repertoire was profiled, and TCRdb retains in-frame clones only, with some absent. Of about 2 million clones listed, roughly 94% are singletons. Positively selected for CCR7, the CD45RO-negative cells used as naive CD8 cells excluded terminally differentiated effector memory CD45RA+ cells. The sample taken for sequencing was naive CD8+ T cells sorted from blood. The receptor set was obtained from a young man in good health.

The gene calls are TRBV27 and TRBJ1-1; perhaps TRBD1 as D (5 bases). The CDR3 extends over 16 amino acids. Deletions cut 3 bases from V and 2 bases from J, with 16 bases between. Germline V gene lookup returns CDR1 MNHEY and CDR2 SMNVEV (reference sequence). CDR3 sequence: CASSFYHVGVNTEAFF. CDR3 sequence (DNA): TGTGCCAGCAGTTTTTACCACGTGGGGGTCAACACTGAAGCTTTCTTT.

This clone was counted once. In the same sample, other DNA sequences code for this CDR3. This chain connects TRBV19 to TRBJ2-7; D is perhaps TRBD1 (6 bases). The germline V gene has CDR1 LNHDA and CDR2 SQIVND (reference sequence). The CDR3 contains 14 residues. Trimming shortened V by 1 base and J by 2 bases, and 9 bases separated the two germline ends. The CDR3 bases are TGTGCCAGTAGTATAGTTGGGGGCGCCTACGAGCAGTACTTC. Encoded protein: CASSIVGGAYEQYF.

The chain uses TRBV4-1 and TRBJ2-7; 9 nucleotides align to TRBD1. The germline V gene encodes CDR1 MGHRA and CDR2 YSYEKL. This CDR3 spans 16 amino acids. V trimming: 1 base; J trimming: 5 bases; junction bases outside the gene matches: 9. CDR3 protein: CASSQGWTGVLHEQYF. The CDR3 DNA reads TGCGCCAGCAGCCAAGGATGGACAGGGGTCCTCCACGAGCAGTACTTC.

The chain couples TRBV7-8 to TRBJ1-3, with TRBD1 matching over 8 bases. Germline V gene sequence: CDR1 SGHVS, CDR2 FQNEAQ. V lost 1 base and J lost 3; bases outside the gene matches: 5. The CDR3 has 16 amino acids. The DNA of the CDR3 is TGTGCCAGCAGCTTAGTGGGGGGGACAGGTGGAAACACCATATATTTT. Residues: CASSLVGGTGGNTIYF.

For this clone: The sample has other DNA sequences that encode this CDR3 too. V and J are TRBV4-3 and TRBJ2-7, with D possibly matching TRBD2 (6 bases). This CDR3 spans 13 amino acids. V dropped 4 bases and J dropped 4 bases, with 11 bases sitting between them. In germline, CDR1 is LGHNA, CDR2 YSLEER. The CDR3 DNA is TGCGCCAGCAGCCCGGGACTCCAATACGAGCAGTACTTC. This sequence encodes CASSPGLQYEQYF.

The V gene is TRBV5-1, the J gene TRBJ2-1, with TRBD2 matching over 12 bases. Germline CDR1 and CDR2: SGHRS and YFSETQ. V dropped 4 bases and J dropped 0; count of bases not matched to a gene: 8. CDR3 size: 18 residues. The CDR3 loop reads CASSEGLAGLSSYNEQFF. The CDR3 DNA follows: TGCGCCAGCAGCGAGGGACTAGCGGGTCTTAGCTCCTACAATGAGCAGTTCTTC.

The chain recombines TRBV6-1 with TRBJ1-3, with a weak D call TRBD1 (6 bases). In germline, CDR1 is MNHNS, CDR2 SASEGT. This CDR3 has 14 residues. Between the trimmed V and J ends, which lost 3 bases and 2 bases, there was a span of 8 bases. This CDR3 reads CASSDPGAGNTIYF. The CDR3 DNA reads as TGTGCCAGCAGTGACCCAGGGGCTGGAAACACCATATATTTT.

The CDR3 nucleotides are TGTGCCAGCAGTGTAGTCGGGTACAATGAGCAGTTCTTC. Protein sequence: CASSVVGYNEQFF. V gene TRBV2 combines with J gene TRBJ2-1; D ambiguous. The length of the CDR3 is 13 residues. With 4 bases removed from V and 4 bases from J, the gap between germline ends came to 8 bases. Germline assignment: CDR1 SNHLY and CDR2 FYNNEI.

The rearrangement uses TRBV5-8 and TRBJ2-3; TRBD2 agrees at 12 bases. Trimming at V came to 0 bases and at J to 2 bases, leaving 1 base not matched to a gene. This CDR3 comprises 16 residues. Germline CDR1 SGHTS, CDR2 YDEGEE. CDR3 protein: CASSLGTSGATDTQYF. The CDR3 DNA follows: TGTGCCAGCAGCTTGGGGACTAGCGGGGCCACAGATACGCAGTATTTT.

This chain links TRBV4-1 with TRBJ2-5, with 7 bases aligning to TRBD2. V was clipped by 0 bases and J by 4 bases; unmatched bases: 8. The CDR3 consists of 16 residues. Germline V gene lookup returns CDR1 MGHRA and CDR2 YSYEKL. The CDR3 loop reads CASSQEGWGGRETQYF. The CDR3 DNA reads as TGCGCCAGCAGCCAAGAGGGGTGGGGGGGTCGAGAGACCCAGTACTTC.

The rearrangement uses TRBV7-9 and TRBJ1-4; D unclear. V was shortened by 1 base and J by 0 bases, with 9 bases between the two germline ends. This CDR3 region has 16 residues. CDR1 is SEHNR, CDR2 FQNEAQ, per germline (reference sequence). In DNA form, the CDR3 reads TGTGCCAGCAGCTTAGGGGGTCTTGCAACTAATGAAAAACTGTTTTTT. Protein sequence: CASSLGGLATNEKLFF.

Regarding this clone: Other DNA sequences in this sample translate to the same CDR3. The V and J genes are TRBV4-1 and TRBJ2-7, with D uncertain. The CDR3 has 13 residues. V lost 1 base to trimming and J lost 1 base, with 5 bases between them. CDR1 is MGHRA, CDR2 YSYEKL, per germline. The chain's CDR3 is CASSQVPSYEQYF. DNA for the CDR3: TGCGCCAGCAGCCAAGTTCCGTCCTACGAGCAGTACTTC.

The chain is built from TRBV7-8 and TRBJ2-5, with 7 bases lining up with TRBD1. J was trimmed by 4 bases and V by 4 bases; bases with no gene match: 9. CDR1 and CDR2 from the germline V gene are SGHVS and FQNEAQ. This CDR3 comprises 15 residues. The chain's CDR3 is CASSSKTGSGETQYF. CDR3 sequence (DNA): TGTGCCAGCAGCTCAAAGACAGGGAGCGGAGAGACCCAGTACTTC.

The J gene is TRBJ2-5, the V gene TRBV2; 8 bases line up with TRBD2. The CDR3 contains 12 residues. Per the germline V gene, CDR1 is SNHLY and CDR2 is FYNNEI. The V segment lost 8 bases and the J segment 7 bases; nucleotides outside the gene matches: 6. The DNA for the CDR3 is TGTGCCAGCTCGGGGGGGGAGACGACCCAGTACTTC. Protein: CASSGGETTQYF.

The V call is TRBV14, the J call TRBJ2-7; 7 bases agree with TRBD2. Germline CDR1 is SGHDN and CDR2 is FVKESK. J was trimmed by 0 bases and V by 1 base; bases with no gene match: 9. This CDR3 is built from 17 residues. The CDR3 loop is CASSQGGLAALSYEQYF. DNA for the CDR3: TGTGCCAGCAGCCAAGGTGGGCTAGCGGCCCTCTCCTACGAGCAGTACTTC.

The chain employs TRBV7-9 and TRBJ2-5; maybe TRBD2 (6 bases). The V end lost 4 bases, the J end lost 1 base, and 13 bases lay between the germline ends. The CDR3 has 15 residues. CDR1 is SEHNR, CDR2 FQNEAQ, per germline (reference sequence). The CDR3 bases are TGTGCCAGCAGCTCCCGGACGGAGGGCCAAGAGACCCAGTACTTC. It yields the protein CASSSRTEGQETQYF. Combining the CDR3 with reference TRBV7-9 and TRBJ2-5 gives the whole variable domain DTGVSQNPRHKITKRGQNVTFRCDPISEHNRLYWYRQTLGQGPEFLTYFQNEAQLEKSRLLSDRFSAERPKGSFSTLEIQRTEQGDSAMYLCASSSRTEGQETQYFGPGTRLLVL.

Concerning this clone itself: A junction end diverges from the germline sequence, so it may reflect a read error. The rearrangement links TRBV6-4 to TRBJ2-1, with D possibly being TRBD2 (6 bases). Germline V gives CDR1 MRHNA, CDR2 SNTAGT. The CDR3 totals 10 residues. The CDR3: CPGELYEQFF. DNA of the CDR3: TGCCCGGGAGAGCTTTATGAGCAGTTCTTC.

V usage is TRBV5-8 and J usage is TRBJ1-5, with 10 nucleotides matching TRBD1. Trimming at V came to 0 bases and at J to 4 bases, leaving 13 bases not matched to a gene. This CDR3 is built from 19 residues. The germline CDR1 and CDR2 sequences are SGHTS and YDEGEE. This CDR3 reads CASSLAPGQGTDWNQPQHF. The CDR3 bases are TGTGCCAGCAGCTTGGCCCCGGGACAGGGGACCGATTGGAATCAGCCCCAGCATTTT.

CDR3 sequence reads: CASSQTWSGELFF. CDR3 nucleotide sequence: TGCGCCAGCAGCCAAACGTGGTCCGGGGAGCTGTTTTTT. The chain links TRBV4-3 to TRBJ2-2; D gene ambiguous. Between the trimmed V and J ends, which lost 2 bases and 6 bases, there was a span of 7 bases. The CDR3 extends over 13 amino acids. The germline V gene has CDR1 LGHNA and CDR2 YSLEER.

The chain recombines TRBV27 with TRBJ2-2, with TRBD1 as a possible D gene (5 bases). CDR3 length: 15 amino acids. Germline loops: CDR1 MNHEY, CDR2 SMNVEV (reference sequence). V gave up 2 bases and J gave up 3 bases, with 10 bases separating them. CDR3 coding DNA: TGTGCCAGCAGTTTAGATTTAGGGGACACCGGGGAGCTGTTTTTT. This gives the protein CASSLDLGDTGELFF.

Here the CDR3 reads CASSLGTVGNQPQHF. For the CDR3, the DNA is TGCGCCAGCAGCCTAGGGACAGTCGGCAATCAGCCCCAGCATTTT. This chain uses TRBV5-1 with TRBJ1-5; TRBD1 matches at 7 bases. The CDR3 loop spans 15 amino acids. V dropped 4 bases and J dropped 2; count of bases not matched to a gene: 6. Germline V gene lookup returns CDR1 SGHRS and CDR2 YFSETQ. Full variable domain (remainder filled in from reference TRBV5-1 and TRBJ1-5): KAGVTQTPRYLIKTRGQQVTLSCSPISGHRSVSWYQQTPGQGLQFLFEYFSETQRNKGNFPGRFSGRQFSNSRSEMNVSTLELGDSALYLCASSLGTVGNQPQHFGDGTRLSIL.